Listed below are T cell receptor beta chains from one sample, sequenced in a study of T cell clonotyping in hematopoietic cell transplantation. Some clones are missing from TCRdb's copy, which holds only in-frame ones; the method was immunoSEQ multiplex PCR. The data show some 9,400 clones, over 75% seen once. Sequenced here: PBMCs, sampled 180 days after allogeneic stem cell transplant. The origin of the receptors is a male patient aged 35 to 55 who had an allogeneic stem cell transplant from a related donor, so the T cells may come from the graft donor. Some clones in this sample may be carry-over from other donors' samples. Both conserved end residues are part of each CDR3. D genes are given only for firm matches. Clone size, where shown, is once, few, many, or a class for clones that have expanded.

D gene,clone size,V gene,J gene,CDR3 protein,CDR3 DNA
-,-,TRBV4-2,TRBJ2-4,CASSQDWAGRPKNIQYF,TGTGCCAGCAGCCAAGATTGGGCAGGGCGGCCCAAAAACATTCAGTACTTC
-,few,TRBV29-1,TRBJ2-1,CSVLGHQKFF,TGCAGCGTCCTTGGACACCAGAAGTTCTTC
-,-,TRBV29-1,TRBJ1-1,CSVEGRMNTEAFF,TGCAGCGTCGAAGGACGGATGAACACTGAAGCTTTCTTT
TRBD2,-,TRBV2,TRBJ2-7,CASSARGVFEQYF,TGTGCCAGCAGCGCGCGGGGGGTATTTGAGCAGTACTTC
TRBD1,-,TRBV27,TRBJ2-5,CASSSGQGVGTQYF,TGTGCCAGCAGTTCCGGACAGGGGGTGGGGACCCAGTACTTC
-,-,TRBV30,TRBJ1-6,CAWSIQHNSPLHF,TGTGCCTGGAGTATACAGCATAATTCACCCCTCCACTTT
-,-,TRBV7-2,TRBJ2-3,CASSSGRSTDTQYF,TGTGCCAGCAGCTCCGGCAGGAGCACAGATACGCAGTATTTT
-,-,TRBV7-9,TRBJ2-7,CASSQNPNVYEQYF,TGTGCCAGCAGTCAGAACCCGAACGTCTACGAGCAGTACTTC
-,once,TRBV27,TRBJ2-5,CASSPALGAGETQYF,TGTGCCAGCAGCCCAGCGTTGGGAGCCGGGGAGACCCAGTACTTC
-,-,TRBV5-1,TRBJ2-5,CASSKGRTNAAQETQYF,TGCGCCAGCAGCAAGGGACGAACTAACGCGGCCCAAGAGACCCAGTACTTC
-,-,TRBV29-1,TRBJ2-7,CSVEEGGGGAQYF,TGCAGCGTTGAAGAGGGCGGTGGCGGGGCGCAGTACTTC
-,-,TRBV29-1,TRBJ1-2,CSVEYRDNGYTF,TGCAGCGTTGAATACAGGGATAATGGCTACACCTTC
-,-,TRBV25-1,TRBJ1-6,CASSEDNLGNSPLHF,TGTGCCAGCAGTGAGGACAACCTAGGGAATTCACCCCTCCACTTT
TRBD2,-,TRBV19,TRBJ2-1,CASKRQTSGGHSYNEQFF,TGTGCCAGTAAGCGGCAGACTAGCGGGGGGCACTCCTACAATGAGCAGTTCTTC
-,-,TRBV18,TRBJ1-1,CASSLLSHLPHLNTEAFF,TGTGCCAGCTCACTTCTATCGCACCTCCCACATTTGAACACTGAAGCTTTCTTT
-,-,TRBV19,TRBJ1-2,CASSTNYGYTF,TGTGCCAGTAGTACTAACTATGGCTACACCTTC
-,-,TRBV5-6,TRBJ2-2,CASSFGGRANTGELFF,TGTGCCAGCAGCTTTGGTGGCAGAGCGAACACCGGGGAGCTGTTTTTT
-,-,TRBV7-8,TRBJ2-5,CASSSPGDGRETQYF,TGTGCCAGCAGCTCGCCGGGGGACGGCCGGGAGACCCAGTACTTC
TRBD2,-,TRBV7-9,TRBJ2-7,CASSLAGGEQYF,TGTGCCAGCAGCTTAGCGGGGGGGGAGCAGTACTTC
-,-,TRBV25-1,TRBJ2-7,CASSVGREISYEQYF,TGTGCCAGCAGTGTCGGCAGGGAAATTTCCTACGAGCAGTACTTC
TRBD1,-,TRBV7-3,TRBJ1-1,CASSSHRGSNTEAFF,TGTGCCAGCAGCTCCCACAGGGGATCGAACACTGAAGCTTTCTTT
-,few,TRBV9,TRBJ1-2,CASSGPGRGYGYTF,TGTGCCAGCAGTGGGCCGGGGAGAGGCTATGGCTACACCTTC
-,-,TRBV4-3,TRBJ1-6,CASSQEGRNSPLHF,TGCGCCAGCAGCCAAGAGGGAAGAAATTCACCCCTCCACTTT
-,-,TRBV4-1,TRBJ1-5,CASSPHLGSHNQPQHF,TGCGCCAGCAGCCCCCATCTTGGCAGCCACAATCAGCCCCAGCATTTT
-,-,TRBV5-4,TRBJ2-7,CASSLAGEQYF,TGTGCCAGCAGCTTGGCAGGCGAGCAGTACTTC
-,-,TRBV5-8,TRBJ2-1,CASTHPRDEYNEQFF,TGTGCCAGCACCCATCCCCGGGACGAGTACAATGAGCAGTTCTTC
TRBD1,-,TRBV5-6,TRBJ1-2,CASSSTTGGDYGYTF,TGTGCCAGCAGCTCGACCACAGGGGGGGACTATGGCTACACCTTC
TRBD1,-,TRBV7-2,TRBJ1-2,CASSLDLWGTGGYTF,TGTGCCAGCAGCTTAGACTTATGGGGGACAGGAGGCTACACCTTC
TRBD1,-,TRBV29-1,TRBJ2-3,CSVNTGADTQYF,TGCAGCGTTAATACAGGGGCGGATACGCAGTATTTT
-,-,TRBV6-1,TRBJ2-3,CASSAIRGSLGDTQYF,TGTGCCAGCAGTGCCATCCGCGGTAGCCTGGGAGATACGCAGTATTTT
TRBD2,-,TRBV5-1,TRBJ2-1,CASTPSGGYNEQFF,TGCGCCAGCACTCCTAGCGGGGGATACAATGAGCAGTTCTTC
TRBD1,few,TRBV10-1,TRBJ1-6,CASSGRQGQSSYNSPLHF,TGCGCCAGCAGTGGCAGACAGGGTCAGAGCTCCTATAATTCACCCCTCCACTTT
-,-,TRBV7-2,TRBJ1-1,CASSLHGMNTEAFF,TGTGCCAGCAGCCTCCACGGGATGAACACTGAAGCTTTCTTT
-,-,TRBV27,TRBJ1-6,CASRLSSNPRYSPLHF,TGTGCCAGCAGATTATCCTCAAATCCCCGCTATTCACCCCTCCACTTT
-,-,TRBV7-2,TRBJ2-1,CASSLQARGAHEQFF,TGTGCCAGCAGCTTACAGGCTAGGGGGGCACATGAGCAGTTCTTC
-,-,TRBV27,TRBJ2-7,CASSPLGRGHEQYF,TGTGCCAGCAGCCCCTTGGGCAGGGGCCACGAGCAGTACTTC
TRBD1,few,TRBV7-7,TRBJ2-1,CASSTGTGPYNEQFF,TGTGCTAGCAGCACCGGGACAGGGCCCTACAATGAGCAGTTCTTC
TRBD2,few,TRBV4-1,TRBJ2-3,CASSQDPAGGGTDTQYF,TGCGCCAGCAGCCAAGATCCAGCGGGGGGGGGCACAGATACGCAGTATTTT
TRBD2,-,TRBV7-2,TRBJ2-2,CASSFRAGGPGELFF,TGTGCCAGCAGCTTCCGAGCGGGGGGGCCCGGGGAGCTGTTTTTT
TRBD2,once,TRBV5-1,TRBJ2-7,CASSPRTSGAHEQYF,TGCGCCAGCAGCCCACGGACTAGCGGAGCCCACGAGCAGTACTTC
TRBD1,-,TRBV12-5,TRBJ2-1,CASGLVYLDREGDGPYNEQFF,TGTGCTAGTGGTTTGGTATACTTGGACAGGGAAGGGGATGGGCCTTACAATGAGCAGTTCTTC
-,-,TRBV5-1,TRBJ2-1,CASSHLSYNEQFF,TGCGCCAGCAGCCACCTCTCCTACAATGAGCAGTTCTTC
-,once,TRBV5-1,TRBJ1-2,CASSLGTERNYGYTF,TGCGCCAGCAGCTTGGGGACGGAAAGAAACTATGGCTACACCTTC
TRBD1,-,TRBV27,TRBJ1-1,CASSFTGVDGTEAFF,TGTGCCAGCAGTTTTACAGGGGTCGATGGCACTGAAGCTTTCTTT
-,-,TRBV7-9,TRBJ2-3,CASSLSLQGRADTQYF,TGTGCCAGCAGCTTATCTCTCCAGGGTCGGGCAGATACGCAGTATTTT
-,-,TRBV18,TRBJ1-2,CASSPGGVGYGYTF,TGTGCCAGCTCACCGGGGGGCGTAGGCTATGGCTACACCTTC
TRBD1,-,TRBV27,TRBJ1-5,CASSPGQDNQPQHF,TGTGCCAGCAGTCCTGGACAGGACAATCAGCCCCAGCATTTT
-,-,TRBV28,TRBJ1-1,CTTTFLNTEAFF,TGTACGACGACATTTCTTAACACTGAAGCTTTCTTT
-,-,TRBV29-1,TRBJ2-2,CSVENGNTGELFF,TGCAGCGTTGAGAATGGGAACACCGGGGAGCTGTTTTTT
TRBD1,-,TRBV28,TRBJ1-4,CASSYRGTNEKLFF,TGTGCCAGCAGTTACAGGGGGACTAATGAAAAACTGTTTTTT
-,-,TRBV27,TRBJ1-2,CASSHLGDNYGYTF,TGTGCCAGCAGCCATCTCGGGGACAACTATGGCTACACCTTC
TRBD2,-,TRBV27,TRBJ2-7,CASSISGGNYEQYF,TGTGCCAGCAGTATTAGCGGGGGGAACTACGAGCAGTACTTC
TRBD1,-,TRBV4-2,TRBJ2-7,CASSQDPTGAYEQYF,TGTGCCAGCAGCCAGGACCCGACAGGGGCCTACGAGCAGTACTTC
-,-,TRBV28,TRBJ2-7,CASRNPGASYEQYF,TGTGCCAGCCGTAATCCAGGGGCCTCCTACGAGCAGTACTTC
TRBD1,-,TRBV28,TRBJ2-7,CASSDRGPGEQYF,TGTGCCAGCAGTGACAGGGGGCCGGGCGAGCAGTACTTC
-,-,TRBV25-1,TRBJ2-3,CASSEFWDTSTDTQYF,TGTGCCAGCAGTGAATTCTGGGATACTAGCACAGATACGCAGTATTTT
-,-,TRBV29-1,TRBJ2-1,CSASHQGGQFF,TGCAGCGCCTCGCACCAGGGGGGGCAGTTCTTC
TRBD1,-,TRBV28,TRBJ1-4,CASSPGQSTNEKLFF,TGTGCCAGCAGCCCGGGACAGTCAACTAATGAAAAACTGTTTTTT
-,once,TRBV2,TRBJ2-2,CASAISGELFF,TGTGCCAGTGCTATATCCGGGGAGCTGTTTTTT
TRBD1,-,TRBV19,TRBJ1-4,CASSPTGTGLEKLFF,TGTGCCAGTAGCCCAACCGGGACAGGGCTTGAAAAACTGTTTTTT